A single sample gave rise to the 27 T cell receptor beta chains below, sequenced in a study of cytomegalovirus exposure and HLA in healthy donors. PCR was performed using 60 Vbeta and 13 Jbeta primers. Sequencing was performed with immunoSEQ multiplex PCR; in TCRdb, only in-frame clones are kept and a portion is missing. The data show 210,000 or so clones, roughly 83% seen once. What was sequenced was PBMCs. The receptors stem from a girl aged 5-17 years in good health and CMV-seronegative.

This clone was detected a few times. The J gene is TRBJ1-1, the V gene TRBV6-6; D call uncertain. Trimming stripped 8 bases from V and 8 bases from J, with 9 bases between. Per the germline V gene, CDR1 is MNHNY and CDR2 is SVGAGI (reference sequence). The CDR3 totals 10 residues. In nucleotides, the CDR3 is TGTGCCAGCGGCGGCACGGAAGCTTTCTTT. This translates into CASGGTEAFF.

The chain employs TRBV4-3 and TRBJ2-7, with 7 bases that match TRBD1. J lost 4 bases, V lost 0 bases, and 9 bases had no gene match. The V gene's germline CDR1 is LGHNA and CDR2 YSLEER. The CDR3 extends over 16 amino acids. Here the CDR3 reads CASSQDLDRRLYEQYF. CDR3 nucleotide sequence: TGCGCCAGCAGCCAAGATTTGGACAGGCGGTTGTACGAGCAGTACTTC.

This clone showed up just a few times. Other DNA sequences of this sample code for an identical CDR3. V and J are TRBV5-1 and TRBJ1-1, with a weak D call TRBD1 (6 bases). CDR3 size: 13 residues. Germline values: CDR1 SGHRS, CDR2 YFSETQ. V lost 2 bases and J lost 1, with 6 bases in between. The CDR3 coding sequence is TGCGCCAGCAGCTTACAGGGGAACACTGAAGCTTTCTTT. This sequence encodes CASSLQGNTEAFF.

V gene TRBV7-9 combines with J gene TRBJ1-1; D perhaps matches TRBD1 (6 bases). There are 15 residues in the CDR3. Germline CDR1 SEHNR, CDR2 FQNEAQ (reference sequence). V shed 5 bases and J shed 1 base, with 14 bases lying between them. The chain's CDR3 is CASSLGGGRNTEAFF. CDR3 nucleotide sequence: TGTGCCAGCAGCCTCGGGGGGGGGCGGAACACTGAAGCTTTCTTT.

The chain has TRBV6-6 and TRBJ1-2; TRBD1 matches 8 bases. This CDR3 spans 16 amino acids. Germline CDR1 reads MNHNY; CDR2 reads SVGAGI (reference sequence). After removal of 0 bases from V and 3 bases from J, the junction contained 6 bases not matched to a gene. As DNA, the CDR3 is TGTGCCAGCAGTTACTCGAGTACAGGGGGGGACTATGGCTACACCTTC. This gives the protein CASSYSSTGGDYGYTF.

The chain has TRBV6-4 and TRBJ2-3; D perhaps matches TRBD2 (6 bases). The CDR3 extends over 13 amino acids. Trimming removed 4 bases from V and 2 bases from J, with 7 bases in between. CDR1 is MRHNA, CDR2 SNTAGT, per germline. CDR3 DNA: TGTGCCAGCAGTGCGGGGGACACAGATACGCAGTATTTT. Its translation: CASSAGDTDTQYF.

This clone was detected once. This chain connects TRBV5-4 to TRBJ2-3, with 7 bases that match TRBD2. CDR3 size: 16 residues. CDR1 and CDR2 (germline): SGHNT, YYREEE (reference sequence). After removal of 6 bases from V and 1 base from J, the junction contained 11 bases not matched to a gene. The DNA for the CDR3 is TGTGCCAGCACCCGCGTAGGAGGGAGGGGCACAGATACGCAGTATTTT. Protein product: CASTRVGGRGTDTQYF. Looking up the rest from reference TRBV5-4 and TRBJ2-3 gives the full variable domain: ETGVTQSPTHLIKTRGQQVTLRCSSQSGHNTVSWYQQALGQGPQFIFQYYREEENGRGNFPPRFSGLQFPNYSSELNVNALELDDSALYLCASTRVGGRGTDTQYFGPGTRLTVL.

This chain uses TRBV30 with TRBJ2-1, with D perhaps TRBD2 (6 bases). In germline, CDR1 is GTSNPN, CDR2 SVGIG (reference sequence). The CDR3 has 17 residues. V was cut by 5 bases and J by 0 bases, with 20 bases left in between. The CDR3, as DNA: TGTGCCTGGGCCTTTTGGGGAGGACTAAGCTCCTACAATGAGCAGTTCTTC. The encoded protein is CAWAFWGGLSSYNEQFF.

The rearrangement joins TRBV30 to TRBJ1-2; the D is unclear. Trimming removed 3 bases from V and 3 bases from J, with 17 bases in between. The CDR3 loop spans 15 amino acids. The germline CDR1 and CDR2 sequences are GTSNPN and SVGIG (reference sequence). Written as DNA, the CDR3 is TGTGCCTGGAGCTCCCATACGGCGGGCTACTATGGCTACACCTTC. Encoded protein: CAWSSHTAGYYGYTF. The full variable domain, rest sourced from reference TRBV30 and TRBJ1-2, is SQTIHQWPATLVQPVGSPLSLECTVEGTSNPNLYWYRQAAGRGLQLLFYSVGIGQISSEVPQNLSASRPQDRQFILSSKKLLLSDSGFYLCAWSSHTAGYYGYTFGSGTRLTVV.

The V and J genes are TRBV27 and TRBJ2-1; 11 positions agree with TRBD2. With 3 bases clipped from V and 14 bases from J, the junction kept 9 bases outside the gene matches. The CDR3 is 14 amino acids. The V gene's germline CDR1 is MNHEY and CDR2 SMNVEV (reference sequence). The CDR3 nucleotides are TGTGCCAGCAGTTTTAAGAGGCTGGGACTAGCGGAGTTCTTC. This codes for CASSFKRLGLAEFF.

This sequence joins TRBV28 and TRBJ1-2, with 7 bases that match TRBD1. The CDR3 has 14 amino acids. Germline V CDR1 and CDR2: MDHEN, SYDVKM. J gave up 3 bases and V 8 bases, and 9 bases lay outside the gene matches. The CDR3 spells CASSGGQGDYGYTF. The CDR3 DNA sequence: TGTGCCAGCTCTGGCGGCCAGGGGGACTATGGCTACACCTTC.

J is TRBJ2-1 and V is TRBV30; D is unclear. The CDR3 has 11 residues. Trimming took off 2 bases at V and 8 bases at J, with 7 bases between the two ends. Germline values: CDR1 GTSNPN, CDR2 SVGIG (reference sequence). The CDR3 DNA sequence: TGTGCCTGGAGTATTATAGATGAGCAGTTCTTC. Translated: CAWSIIDEQFF.

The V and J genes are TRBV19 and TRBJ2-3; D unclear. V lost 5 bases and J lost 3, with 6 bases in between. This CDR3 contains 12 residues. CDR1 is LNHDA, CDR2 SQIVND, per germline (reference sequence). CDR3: CASSARTDTQYF. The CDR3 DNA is TGTGCCAGTAGTGCCCGGACAGATACGCAGTATTTT.

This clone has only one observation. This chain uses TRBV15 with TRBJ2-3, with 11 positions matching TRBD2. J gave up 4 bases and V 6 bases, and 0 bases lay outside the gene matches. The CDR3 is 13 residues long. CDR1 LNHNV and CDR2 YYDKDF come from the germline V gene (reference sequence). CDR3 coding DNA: TGTGCCACCAGGACTAGCGGGGCAGATACGCAGTATTTT. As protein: CATRTSGADTQYF.

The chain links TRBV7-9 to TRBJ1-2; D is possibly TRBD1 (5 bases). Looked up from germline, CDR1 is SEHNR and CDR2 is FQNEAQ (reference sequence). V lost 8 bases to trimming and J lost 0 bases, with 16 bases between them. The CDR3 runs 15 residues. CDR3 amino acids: CASQLTATSNYGYTF. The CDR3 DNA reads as TGTGCCAGCCAACTGACAGCAACTTCTAACTATGGCTACACCTTC.

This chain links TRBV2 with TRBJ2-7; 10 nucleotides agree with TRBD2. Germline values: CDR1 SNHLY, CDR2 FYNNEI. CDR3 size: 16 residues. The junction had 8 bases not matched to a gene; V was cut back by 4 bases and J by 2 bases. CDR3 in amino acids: CASSGLGLANPYEQYF. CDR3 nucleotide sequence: TGTGCCAGCAGTGGCCTGGGACTAGCGAACCCCTACGAGCAGTACTTC. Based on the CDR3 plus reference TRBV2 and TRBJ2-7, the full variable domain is EPEVTQTPSHQVTQMGQEVILRCVPISNHLYFYWYRQILGQKVEFLVSFYNNEISEKSEIFDDQFSVERPDGSNFTLKIRSTKLEDSAMYFCASSGLGLANPYEQYFGPGTRLTVT.

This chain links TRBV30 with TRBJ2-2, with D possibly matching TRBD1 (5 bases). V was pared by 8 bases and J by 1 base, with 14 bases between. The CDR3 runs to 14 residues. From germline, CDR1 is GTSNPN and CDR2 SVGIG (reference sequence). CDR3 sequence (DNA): TGTGCCGCCAACAGGAACTTGAACACCGGGGAGCTGTTTTTT. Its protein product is CAANRNLNTGELFF.

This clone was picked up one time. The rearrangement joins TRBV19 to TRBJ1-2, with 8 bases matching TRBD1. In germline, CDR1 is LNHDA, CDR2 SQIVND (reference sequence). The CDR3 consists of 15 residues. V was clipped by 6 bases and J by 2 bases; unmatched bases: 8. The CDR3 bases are TGTGCCAGTAGGAAATCCGGACAGGGAAACTATGGCTACACCTTC. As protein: CASRKSGQGNYGYTF.

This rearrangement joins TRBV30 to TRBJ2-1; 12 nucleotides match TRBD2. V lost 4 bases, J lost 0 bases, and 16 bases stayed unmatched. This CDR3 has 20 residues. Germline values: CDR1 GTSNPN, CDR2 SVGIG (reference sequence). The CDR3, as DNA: TGTGCCTGGAACCATCCGGGACTAGCGGGTCTTCTTCGCTCCTACAATGAGCAGTTCTTC. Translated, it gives CAWNHPGLAGLLRSYNEQFF. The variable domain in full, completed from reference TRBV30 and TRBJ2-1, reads SQTIHQWPATLVQPVGSPLSLECTVEGTSNPNLYWYRQAAGRGLQLLFYSVGIGQISSEVPQNLSASRPQDRQFILSSKKLLLSDSGFYLCAWNHPGLAGLLRSYNEQFFGPGTRLTVL.

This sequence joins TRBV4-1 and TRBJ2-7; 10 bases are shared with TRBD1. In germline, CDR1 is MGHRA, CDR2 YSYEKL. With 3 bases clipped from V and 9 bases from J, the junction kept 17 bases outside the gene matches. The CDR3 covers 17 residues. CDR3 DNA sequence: TGCGCCAGCAGCCAGCAGGATTCGGGACAGGGGCGGTTCGCGCAGTACTTC. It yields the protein CASSQQDSGQGRFAQYF.

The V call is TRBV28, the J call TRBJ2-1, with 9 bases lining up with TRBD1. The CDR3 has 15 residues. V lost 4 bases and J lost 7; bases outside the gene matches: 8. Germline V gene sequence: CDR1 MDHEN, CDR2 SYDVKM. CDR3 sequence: CASSSAGTGINEQFF. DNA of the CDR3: TGTGCCAGCAGTTCGGCCGGGACAGGGATAAATGAGCAGTTCTTC.

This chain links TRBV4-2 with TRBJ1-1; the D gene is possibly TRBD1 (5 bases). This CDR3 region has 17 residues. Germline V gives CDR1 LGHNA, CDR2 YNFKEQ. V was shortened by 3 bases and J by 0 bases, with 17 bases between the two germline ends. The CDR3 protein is CASSQGPSATMNTEAFF. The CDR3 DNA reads TGTGCCAGCAGCCAGGGGCCGTCGGCCACGATGAACACTGAAGCTTTCTTT.

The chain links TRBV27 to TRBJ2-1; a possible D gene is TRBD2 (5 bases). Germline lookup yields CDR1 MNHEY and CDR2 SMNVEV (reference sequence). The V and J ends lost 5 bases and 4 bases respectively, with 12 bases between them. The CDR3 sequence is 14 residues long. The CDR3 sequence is CASSPGSTYNEQFF. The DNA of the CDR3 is TGTGCCAGCAGTCCGGGGTCAACTTACAATGAGCAGTTCTTC.

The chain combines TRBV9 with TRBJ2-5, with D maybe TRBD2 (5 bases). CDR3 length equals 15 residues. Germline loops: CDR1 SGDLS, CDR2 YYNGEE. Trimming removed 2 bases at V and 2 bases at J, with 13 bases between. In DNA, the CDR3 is TGTGCCAGCAGCGTCGAGGGCTCGACGCAAGAGACCCAGTACTTC. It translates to CASSVEGSTQETQYF.

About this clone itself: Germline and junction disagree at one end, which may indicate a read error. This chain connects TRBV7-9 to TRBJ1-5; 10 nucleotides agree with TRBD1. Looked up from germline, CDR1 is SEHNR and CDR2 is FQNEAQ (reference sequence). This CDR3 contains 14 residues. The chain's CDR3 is CSSSKTGGGQPQHF. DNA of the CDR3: TGTTCCAGCAGCAAGACAGGGGGCGGTCAGCCCCAGCATTTT.

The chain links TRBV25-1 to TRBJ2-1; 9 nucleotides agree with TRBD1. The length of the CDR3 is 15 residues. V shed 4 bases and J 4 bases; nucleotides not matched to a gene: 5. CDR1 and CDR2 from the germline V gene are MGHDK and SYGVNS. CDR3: CASSGGQGPYNEQFF. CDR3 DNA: TGTGCCAGCAGTGGGGGACAGGGCCCTTACAATGAGCAGTTCTTC.

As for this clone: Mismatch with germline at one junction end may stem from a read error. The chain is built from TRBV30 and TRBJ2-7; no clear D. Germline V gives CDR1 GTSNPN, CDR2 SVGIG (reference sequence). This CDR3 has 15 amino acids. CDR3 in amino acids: CARRVIGAGSGEQYF. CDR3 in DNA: TGTGCCCGGAGAGTCATAGGAGCCGGCTCCGGCGAGCAGTACTTC.